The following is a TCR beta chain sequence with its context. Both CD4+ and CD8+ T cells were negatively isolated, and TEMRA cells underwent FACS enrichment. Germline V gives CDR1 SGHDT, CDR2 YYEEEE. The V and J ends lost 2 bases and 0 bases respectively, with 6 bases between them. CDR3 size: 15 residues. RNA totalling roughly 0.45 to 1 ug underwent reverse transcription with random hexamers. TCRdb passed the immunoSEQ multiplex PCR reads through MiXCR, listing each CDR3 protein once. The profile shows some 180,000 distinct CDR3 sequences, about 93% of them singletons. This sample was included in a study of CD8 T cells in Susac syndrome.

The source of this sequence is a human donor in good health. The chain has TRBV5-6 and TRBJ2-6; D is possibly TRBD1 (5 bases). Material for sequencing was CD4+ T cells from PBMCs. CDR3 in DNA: TGTGCCAGCAGCTTCAGGGTCTCTGGGGCCAACGTCCTGACTTTC. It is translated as CASSFRVSGANVLTF. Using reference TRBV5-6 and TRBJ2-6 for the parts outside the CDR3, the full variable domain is DAGVTQSPTHLIKTRGQQVTLRCSPKSGHDTVSWYQQALGQGPQFIFQYYEEEERQRGNFPDRFSGHQFPNYSSELNVNALLLGDSALYLCASSFRVSGANVLTFGAGSRLTVL.